The 13 T cell receptor beta chains in this list originate from one sample, sequenced in a study of T-cell memory formation after mild COVID-19 (dated by TCRdb to the early 2020s). Library construction relied on 5' RACE. Instrument used: Illumina NovaSeq 6000. The public reads were run again by TCRdb, first through fastp at Q25 and then through MiXCR, and only productive beta chains were kept. Each CDR3 protein appears once, grouped with its most common genes and DNA. In all, the sample holds under 200,000 distinct CDR3 sequences, and roughly a third of those were seen once. The ten largest clones represent around 11% of the sample. Sequencing input: PBMCs or a T cell subset sorted from them (not recorded which). The receptors were gathered from an adult woman who had mild COVID-19 (a few samples of this study predate the infection). The sample titles of this study are shuffled in the database, so cell type and time point are left out; the donor was told from shared clones.

This chain joins TRBV29-1 and TRBJ1-4; TRBD1 might be the D (6 bases). Germline CDR1 reads SQVTM; CDR2 reads ANQGSEA. The CDR3 totals 12 residues. Trimming removed 7 bases at V and 6 bases at J, with 12 bases between. The CDR3 DNA reads TGCAGCGGAATACAGGGAGATGAAAAACTGTTTTTT. It translates to CSGIQGDEKLFF.

This clonotype has just a few counts. The J gene is TRBJ2-3, the V gene TRBV7-6; 10 nucleotides agree with TRBD2. CDR3 size: 15 residues. Trimming at V came to 5 bases and at J to 1 base, leaving 3 bases not matched to a gene. Looked up from germline, CDR1 is SGHVS and CDR2 is FNYEAQ. The CDR3 here is CASSPSGRGTDTQYF. The CDR3 DNA reads as TGTGCCAGCAGCCCAAGCGGGAGGGGCACAGATACGCAGTATTTT.

In DNA, the CDR3 is TGTGCCAGCCAAGGACTAGACAAAGAGACCCAGTACTTC. It translates to CASQGLDKETQYF. The chain uses TRBV9 and TRBJ2-5, with TRBD2 matching over 7 bases. V lost 7 bases and J lost 3; bases outside the gene matches: 6. This CDR3 has 13 amino acids. Germline V gene data show CDR1 as SGDLS and CDR2 as YYNGEE.

Only a few counts were recorded for this clonotype. The chain has TRBV20-1 and TRBJ2-7; 9 bases are a match to TRBD1. This CDR3 has 15 residues. Germline assignment: CDR1 DFQATT and CDR2 SNEGSKA (reference sequence). The CDR3, as DNA: TGCAGCGCGTGGATTTGGGACAGGGCGGAGGGCGAGCAGTACTTC. Protein sequence: CSAWIWDRAEGEQYF.

This clonotype was counted a few times. This sequence joins TRBV7-9 and TRBJ2-7; the D is unclear. V gave up 4 bases and J gave up 3 bases, with 7 bases separating them. CDR1 and CDR2 from the germline V gene are SEHNR and FQNEAQ (reference sequence). The CDR3 sequence is 12 residues long. DNA for the CDR3: TGTGCCAGCAGCTCGGAAGTCTACGAGCAGTACTTC. It is translated as CASSSEVYEQYF. Looking up the rest from reference TRBV7-9 and TRBJ2-7 gives the full variable domain: DTGVSQNPRHKITKRGQNVTFRCDPISEHNRLYWYRQTLGQGPEFLTYFQNEAQLEKSRLLSDRFSAERPKGSFSTLEIQRTEQGDSAMYLCASSSEVYEQYFGPGTRLTVT.

The CDR3 spells CASSLEGFRGSTYNEQFF. DNA of the CDR3: TGTGCCAGCAGCTTAGAGGGGTTCCGGGGGTCCACCTACAATGAGCAGTTCTTC. The chain carries TRBV7-8 and TRBJ2-1; TRBD2 is a possible D gene (6 bases). The CDR3 has 18 residues. The germline CDR1 and CDR2 sequences are SGHVS and FQNEAQ. V was trimmed by 1 base and J by 2 bases, leaving 18 bases between them.

This clonotype has a handful of counts. V gene TRBV3-1 combines with J gene TRBJ2-2; 14 bases agree with TRBD2. Looked up from germline, CDR1 is LGHDT and CDR2 is YNNKEL (reference sequence). CDR3 size: 17 residues. V gave up 4 bases and J gave up 1 base; unmatched junction bases: 2. Written as DNA, the CDR3 is TGTGCCAGCAGCCGAGGACTAGCGGGAGGGAACACCGGGGAGCTGTTTTTT. Its translation is CASSRGLAGGNTGELFF.

The rearrangement joins TRBV3-1 to TRBJ2-7; 7 bases are shared with TRBD2. This CDR3 contains 15 residues. The V segment lost 4 bases and the J segment 2 bases; nucleotides outside the gene matches: 8. CDR1 and CDR2 (germline): LGHDT, YNNKEL (reference sequence). CDR3 loop: CASSPRPSGPYEQYF. CDR3 sequence (DNA): TGTGCCAGCAGCCCGAGGCCTAGCGGACCCTACGAGCAGTACTTC.

V and J are TRBV7-9 and TRBJ1-2, with D hard to call. The germline V gene has CDR1 SEHNR and CDR2 FQNEAQ (reference sequence). CDR3 length: 12 residues. Trimming left V 3 bases short and J 13 bases short, with 15 bases between. This CDR3 reads CASSFDNRASTF. Written as DNA, the CDR3 is TGTGCCAGCAGCTTTGACAACCGGGCCTCCACCTTC.

The chain links TRBV5-4 to TRBJ1-1, with unresolved D. The germline V gene has CDR1 SGHNT and CDR2 YYREEE (reference sequence). The CDR3 runs to 13 residues. The V end was cut by 2 bases, the J end by 5 bases, with 10 bases between. The DNA for the CDR3 is TGTGCCAGCAGCTTCGCCCAGGAGACTGAAGCTTTCTTT. Translated: CASSFAQETEAFF.

The chain joins TRBV7-6 to TRBJ2-7, with TRBD1 identical over 7 bases. This CDR3 region has 14 residues. Germline loops: CDR1 SGHVS, CDR2 FNYEAQ. The V segment lost 8 bases and the J segment 4 bases; nucleotides outside the gene matches: 11. In DNA form, the CDR3 reads TGTGCCAGCGGCGCCCGGGACAGAGGTTACGAGCAGTACTTC. Its translation: CASGARDRGYEQYF.

The rearrangement links TRBV7-9 to TRBJ1-4, with D unresolved. Germline V gene data show CDR1 as SEHNR and CDR2 as FQNEAQ (reference sequence). The CDR3 consists of 12 residues. V was clipped by 3 bases and J by 7 bases, with 6 bases between them. CDR3 nucleotide sequence: TGTGCCAGCAGCTTGATGAGTGAAAAACTGTTTTTT. Protein product: CASSLMSEKLFF.

The chain has TRBV20-1 and TRBJ2-3, with 7 positions matching TRBD2. The junction had 15 bases not matched to a gene; V was cut back by 6 bases and J by 3 bases. Germline CDR1 and CDR2: DFQATT and SNEGSKA (reference sequence). This CDR3 has 16 amino acids. This CDR3 is CSATAASGVGTDTQYF. The CDR3 DNA reads as TGCAGTGCAACTGCCGCTAGCGGCGTAGGAACAGATACGCAGTATTTT.